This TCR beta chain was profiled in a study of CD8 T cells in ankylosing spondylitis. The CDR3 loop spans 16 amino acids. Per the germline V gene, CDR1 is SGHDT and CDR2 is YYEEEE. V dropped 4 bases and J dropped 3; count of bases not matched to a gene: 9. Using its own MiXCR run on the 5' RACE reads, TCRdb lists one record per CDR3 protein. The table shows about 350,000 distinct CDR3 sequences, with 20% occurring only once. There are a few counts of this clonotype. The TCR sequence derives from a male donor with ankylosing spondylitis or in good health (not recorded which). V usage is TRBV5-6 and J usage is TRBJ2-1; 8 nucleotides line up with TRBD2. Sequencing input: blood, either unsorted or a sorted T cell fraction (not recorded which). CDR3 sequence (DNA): TGTGCCAGCAGCACAGGGCCCGCGGGGGGCTACAATGAGCAGTTCTTC. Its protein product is CASSTGPAGGYNEQFF. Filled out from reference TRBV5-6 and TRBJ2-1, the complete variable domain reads DAGVTQSPTHLIKTRGQQVTLRCSPKSGHDTVSWYQQALGQGPQFIFQYYEEEERQRGNFPDRFSGHQFPNYSSELNVNALLLGDSALYLCASSTGPAGGYNEQFFGPGTRLTVL.